Below are 18 T cell receptor beta chains sequenced from a single sample in a study of blood T cell repertoires in COVID-19. Assay used: immunoSEQ multiplex PCR; TCRdb lists only in-frame clones, some missing. The sample holds more than 200,000 clones, 84% seen once. The sample consisted of PBMCs or T cells enriched from blood (not recorded which). The receptor set was obtained from a man aged 55 to 70 who had recovered from COVID-19.

The V call is TRBV25-1, the J call TRBJ1-2; 9 bases match TRBD1. Germline assignment: CDR1 MGHDK and CDR2 SYGVNS. The CDR3 consists of 13 residues. V was pared by 6 bases and J by 7 bases, with 6 bases of the junction left unmatched. The CDR3 region has the DNA TGTGCCAGCAGAACCGGGACAGGGATTGGCTACACCTTC. It translates to CASRTGTGIGYTF.

This clone showed up just a few times. The genes are TRBV12-3 or TRBV12-4 and TRBJ2-7; 7 bases map to TRBD1. This CDR3 comprises 13 residues. V lost 6 bases, J lost 2 bases, and 4 bases stayed unmatched. For the CDR3, the DNA is TGTGCCAGCAGACCCGGGACAGCCTACGAGCAGTACTTC. This sequence encodes CASRPGTAYEQYF.

The chain combines TRBV7-9 with TRBJ2-3, with 7 bases aligning to TRBD1. This CDR3 region has 14 residues. The V gene's germline CDR1 is SEHNR and CDR2 FQNEAQ (reference sequence). J lost 5 bases, V lost 5 bases, and 7 bases had no gene match. CDR3 loop: CASSTATGLDTQYF. DNA of the CDR3: TGTGCCAGCAGCACAGCGACAGGGTTAGATACGCAGTATTTT.

The V and J genes are TRBV4-2 and TRBJ1-4, with TRBD1 matching over 9 bases. This CDR3 has 17 amino acids. V was clipped by 3 bases and J by 6 bases; unmatched bases: 11. Germline lookup yields CDR1 LGHNA and CDR2 YNFKEQ. CDR3 DNA: TGTGCCAGCAGCCAGTCCGGGACAGGGTGGGGAGATGAAAAACTGTTTTTT. Its translation: CASSQSGTGWGDEKLFF.

V is TRBV9 and J is TRBJ2-1, with a weak D call TRBD2 (5 bases). Germline CDR1 is SGDLS and CDR2 is YYNGEE. This CDR3 contains 14 residues. V lost 4 bases and J lost 5, with 13 bases in between. CDR3: CASSTRWENNEQFF. For the CDR3, the DNA is TGTGCCAGCAGCACCCGTTGGGAGAACAATGAGCAGTTCTTC.

The chain recombines TRBV6-5 with TRBJ1-6, with 9 bases lining up with TRBD1. The CDR3 runs to 13 residues. CDR1 MNHEY and CDR2 SVGAGI come from the germline V gene. The V and J ends lost 6 bases and 9 bases, in that order; junction bases with no gene match: 3. CDR3 nucleotide sequence: TGTGCCAGCAGCGGACAGGGGTTTTCACCCCTCCACTTT. Translating gives CASSGQGFSPLHF.

On this clone itself: It is likely a read error: a sequence one base away is far more abundant. Other DNA sequences from this sample encode an identical CDR3 as well. The rearrangement joins TRBV7-2 to TRBJ1-1; D possibly corresponds to TRBD1 (5 bases). With 4 bases removed from V and 1 base from J, the gap between germline ends came to 7 bases. This CDR3 is 13 amino acids long. Germline-derived CDR1 and CDR2 are SGHTA and FQGNSA. DNA of the CDR3: TGTGCCAGCAGCTCAACAGGGAACACTGAAGCTTTCTTT. This codes for CASSSTGNTEAFF.

Concerning this clone: A junction end diverges from the germline sequence, so it may reflect a read error. The chain combines TRBV2 with TRBJ2-7; D is undetermined. CDR1 is SNHLY and CDR2 is FYNNEI in the germline V gene. The CDR3 extends over 12 amino acids. The CDR3 nucleotides read TGTGCCAGCAGAGAAAACAGAGACCTCTGGGACTTC. It is translated as CASRENRDLWDF. The full variable domain, with the rest looked up from reference TRBV2 and TRBJ2-7, is EPEVTQTPSHQVTQMGQEVILRCVPISNHLYFYWYRQILGQKVEFLVSFYNNEISEKSEIFDDQFSVERPDGSNFTLKIRSTKLEDSAMYFCASRENRDLWDFGPGTRLTVT.

The chain has TRBV6-5 and TRBJ2-1, with D perhaps matching TRBD1 (6 bases). With 10 bases removed from V and 4 bases from J, the gap between germline ends came to 14 bases. This CDR3 has 13 amino acids. Germline CDR1 MNHEY, CDR2 SVGAGI. CDR3: CATARTAYNEQFF. CDR3 nucleotide sequence: TGTGCCACCGCGAGGACAGCTTACAATGAGCAGTTCTTC.

The chain joins TRBV18 to TRBJ1-1; TRBD1 matches 7 bases. The J segment lost 0 bases and the V segment lost 3 bases, leaving 7 bases of the junction unmatched. Germline assignment: CDR1 KGHSH and CDR2 LQKENI. This CDR3 is 16 amino acids long. As DNA, the CDR3 is TGTGCCAGCTCACCGTCGACAGGGCGCATGAACACTGAAGCTTTCTTT. Protein: CASSPSTGRMNTEAFF.

V is TRBV4-3 and J is TRBJ2-3; D is unresolved. CDR1 LGHNA and CDR2 YSLEER come from the germline V gene. V lost 0 bases to trimming and J lost 5 bases, with 15 bases between them. CDR3 length equals 16 residues. DNA of the CDR3: TGCGCCAGCAGCCAAGATTGGGCAGTTCGTGGAGATACGCAGTATTTT. Translated, it gives CASSQDWAVRGDTQYF.

This sequence joins TRBV11-3 and TRBJ1-1, with 10 bases matching TRBD1. The CDR3 totals 17 residues. Germline V gene data show CDR1 as SGHNT and CDR2 as YENEEA. The trim removed 5 bases at V and 2 bases at J, leaving 11 bases unmatched. CDR3 in DNA: TGTGCCAGCAGCCCCCTGACAGGGGGCCAGGTAAACACTGAAGCTTTCTTT. Its translation: CASSPLTGGQVNTEAFF.

This rearrangement joins TRBV5-1 to TRBJ1-1, with 10 positions matching TRBD1. The V segment lost 2 bases and the J segment 4 bases; nucleotides outside the gene matches: 5. The CDR3 is made up of 15 amino acids. In germline, CDR1 is SGHRS, CDR2 YFSETQ. The CDR3 DNA reads TGCGCCAGCAGCTTAACCGACAGGGGGCTCACTGAAGCTTTCTTT. Residues: CASSLTDRGLTEAFF.

This clone has more than one count but fewer than ten. The chain carries TRBV3-1 (or the pseudogene TRBV3-2) and TRBJ1-3, with D hard to call. Germline-derived CDR1 and CDR2 are LGHDT and YNNKEL (reference sequence). The CDR3 runs to 12 residues. The V end lost 4 bases, the J end lost 3 bases, and 4 bases lay between the germline ends. The CDR3 coding sequence is TGTGCCAGCAGCCGCAGTGGAAACACCATATATTTT. Its protein is CASSRSGNTIYF.

The V call is TRBV5-1, the J call TRBJ1-1; 10 nucleotides align to TRBD1. CDR1 is SGHRS, CDR2 YFSETQ, per germline. CDR3 length equals 16 residues. J lost 3 bases, V lost 3 bases, and 8 bases had no gene match. CDR3 amino acids: CASSSPPGTGDTEAFF. The CDR3 bases are TGCGCCAGCAGCTCCCCCCCCGGGACAGGGGACACTGAAGCTTTCTTT.

J is TRBJ2-7 and V is TRBV9, with D perhaps TRBD2 (6 bases). This CDR3 has 14 amino acids. Germline V gives CDR1 SGDLS, CDR2 YYNGEE. V gave up 3 bases and J gave up 0 bases, with 10 bases separating them. CDR3 bases: TGTGCCAGCAGCGCGGGACTTGCCTCCTACGAGCAGTACTTC. Residues: CASSAGLASYEQYF.

The table lists this clone with a count of one. V is TRBV4-3 and J is TRBJ2-2, with 11 nucleotides matching TRBD2. The CDR3 is made up of 16 amino acids. The trim removed 4 bases at V and 0 bases at J, leaving 1 base unmatched. Germline CDR1 reads LGHNA; CDR2 reads YSLEER. The DNA for the CDR3 is TGCGCCAGCAGCCGGGGACTAGCGGCGAACACCGGGGAGCTGTTTTTT. Translation: CASSRGLAANTGELFF.

V usage is TRBV6-2 or TRBV6-3 and J usage is TRBJ2-7; maybe TRBD2 (6 bases). V was shortened by 4 bases and J by 5 bases, with 9 bases between the two germline ends. Germline CDR1 is MNHEY and CDR2 is SVGEGT. This CDR3 has 12 residues. CDR3 nucleotides: TGTGCCAGCAGTTGGGCGGGGAACGAGCAGTACTTC. Its translation is CASSWAGNEQYF.